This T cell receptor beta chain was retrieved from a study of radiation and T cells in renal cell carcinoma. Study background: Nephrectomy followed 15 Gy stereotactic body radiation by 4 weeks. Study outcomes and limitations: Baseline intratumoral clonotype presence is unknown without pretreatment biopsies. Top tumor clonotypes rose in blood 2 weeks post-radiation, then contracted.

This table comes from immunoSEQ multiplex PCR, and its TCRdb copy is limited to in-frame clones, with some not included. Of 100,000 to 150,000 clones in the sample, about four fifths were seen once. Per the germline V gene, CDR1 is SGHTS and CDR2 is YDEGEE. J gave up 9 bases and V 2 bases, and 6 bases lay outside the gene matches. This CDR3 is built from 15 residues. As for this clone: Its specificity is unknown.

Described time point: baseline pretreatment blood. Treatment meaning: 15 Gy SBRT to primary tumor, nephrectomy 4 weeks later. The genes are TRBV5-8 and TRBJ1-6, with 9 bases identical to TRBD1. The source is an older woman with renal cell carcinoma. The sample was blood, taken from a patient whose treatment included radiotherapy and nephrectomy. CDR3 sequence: CASSFTGGIISPLHF. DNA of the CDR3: TGTGCCAGCAGCTTCACAGGGGGCATTATTTCACCCCTCCACTTT.